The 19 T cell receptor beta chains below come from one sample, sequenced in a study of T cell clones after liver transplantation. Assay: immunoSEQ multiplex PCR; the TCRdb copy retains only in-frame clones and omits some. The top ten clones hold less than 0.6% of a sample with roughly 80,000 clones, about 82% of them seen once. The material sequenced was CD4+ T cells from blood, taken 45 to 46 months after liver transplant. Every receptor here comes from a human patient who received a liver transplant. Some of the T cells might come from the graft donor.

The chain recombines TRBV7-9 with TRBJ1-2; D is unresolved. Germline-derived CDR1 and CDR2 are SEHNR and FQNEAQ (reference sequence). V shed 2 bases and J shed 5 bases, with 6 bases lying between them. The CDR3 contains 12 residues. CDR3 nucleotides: TGTGCCAGCAGCTTAAGGGATTATGGCTACACCTTC. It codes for CASSLRDYGYTF.

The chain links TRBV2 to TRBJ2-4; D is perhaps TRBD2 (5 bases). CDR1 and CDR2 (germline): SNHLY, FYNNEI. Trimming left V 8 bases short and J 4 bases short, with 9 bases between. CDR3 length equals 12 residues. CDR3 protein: CASSEEKNIQYF. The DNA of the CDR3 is TGTGCCAGCTCGGAGGAGAAAAACATTCAGTACTTC.

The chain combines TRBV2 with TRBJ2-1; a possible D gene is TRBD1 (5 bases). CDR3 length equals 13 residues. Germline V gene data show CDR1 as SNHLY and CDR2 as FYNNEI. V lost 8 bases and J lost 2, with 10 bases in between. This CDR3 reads CASLEDTYNEQFF. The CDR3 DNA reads TGTGCCAGCTTAGAGGACACCTACAATGAGCAGTTCTTC. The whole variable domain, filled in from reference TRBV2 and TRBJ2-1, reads EPEVTQTPSHQVTQMGQEVILRCVPISNHLYFYWYRQILGQKVEFLVSFYNNEISEKSEIFDDQFSVERPDGSNFTLKIRSTKLEDSAMYFCASLEDTYNEQFFGPGTRLTVL.

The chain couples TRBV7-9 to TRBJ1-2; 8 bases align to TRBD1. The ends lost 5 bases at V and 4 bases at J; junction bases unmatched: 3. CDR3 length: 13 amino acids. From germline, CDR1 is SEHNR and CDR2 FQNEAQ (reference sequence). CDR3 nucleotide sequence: TGTGCCAGCAGCACCGGACAGGGCTATGGCTACACCTTC. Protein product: CASSTGQGYGYTF.

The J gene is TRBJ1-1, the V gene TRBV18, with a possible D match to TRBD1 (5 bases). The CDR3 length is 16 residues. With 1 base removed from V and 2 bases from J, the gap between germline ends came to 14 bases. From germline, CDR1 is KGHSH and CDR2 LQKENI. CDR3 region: CASSPLGRQGNTEAFF. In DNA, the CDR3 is TGTGCCAGCTCACCACTCGGGAGGCAGGGAAACACTGAAGCTTTCTTT.

CDR3 amino acids: CASSVDLGGLNEQFF. CDR3 DNA: TGTGCCAGCAGCGTAGATCTGGGAGGACTCAATGAGCAGTTCTTC. The chain joins TRBV9 to TRBJ2-1; D perhaps matches TRBD2 (6 bases). The CDR3 is 15 amino acids. Germline V lookup: CDR1 SGDLS, CDR2 YYNGEE. V was shortened by 0 bases and J by 6 bases, with 13 bases between the two germline ends.

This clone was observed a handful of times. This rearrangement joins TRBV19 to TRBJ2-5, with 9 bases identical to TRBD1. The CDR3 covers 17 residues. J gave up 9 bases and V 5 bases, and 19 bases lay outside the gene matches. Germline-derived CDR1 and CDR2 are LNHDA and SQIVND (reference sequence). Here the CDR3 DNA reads TGTGCCAGTAGTCTACCCCGGGACAGGGATCCCTTTGAGGCCCAGTACTTC. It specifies CASSLPRDRDPFEAQYF.

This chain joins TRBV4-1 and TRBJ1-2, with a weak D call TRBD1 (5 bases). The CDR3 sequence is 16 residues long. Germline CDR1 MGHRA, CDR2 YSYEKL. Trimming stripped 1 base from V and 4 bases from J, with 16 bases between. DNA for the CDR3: TGCGCCAGCAGCCAAGCCTCACAGGTTTTGAGCTATGGCTACACCTTC. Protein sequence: CASSQASQVLSYGYTF.

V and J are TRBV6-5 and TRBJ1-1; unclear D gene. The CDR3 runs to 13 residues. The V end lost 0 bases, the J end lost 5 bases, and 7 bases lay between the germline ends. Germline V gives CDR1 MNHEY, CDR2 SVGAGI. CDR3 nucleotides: TGTGCCAGCAGTTACTCCCCAGATACTGAAGCTTTCTTT. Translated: CASSYSPDTEAFF.

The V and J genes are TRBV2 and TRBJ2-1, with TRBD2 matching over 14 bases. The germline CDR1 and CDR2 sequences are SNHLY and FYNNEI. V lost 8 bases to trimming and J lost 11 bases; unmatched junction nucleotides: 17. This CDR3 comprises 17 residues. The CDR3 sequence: CASGGPRGLAGVMKQFF. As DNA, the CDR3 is TGTGCCAGCGGAGGGCCCAGGGGACTAGCGGGAGTTATGAAGCAGTTCTTC. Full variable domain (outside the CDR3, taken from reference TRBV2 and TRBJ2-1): EPEVTQTPSHQVTQMGQEVILRCVPISNHLYFYWYRQILGQKVEFLVSFYNNEISEKSEIFDDQFSVERPDGSNFTLKIRSTKLEDSAMYFCASGGPRGLAGVMKQFFGPGTRLTVL.

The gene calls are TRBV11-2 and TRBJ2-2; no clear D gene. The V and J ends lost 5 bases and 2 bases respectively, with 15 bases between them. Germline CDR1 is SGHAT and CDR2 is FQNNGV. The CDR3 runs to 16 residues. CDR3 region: CASSPIAGPNTGELFF. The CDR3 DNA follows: TGTGCCAGCAGCCCCATCGCCGGACCCAACACCGGGGAGCTGTTTTTT.

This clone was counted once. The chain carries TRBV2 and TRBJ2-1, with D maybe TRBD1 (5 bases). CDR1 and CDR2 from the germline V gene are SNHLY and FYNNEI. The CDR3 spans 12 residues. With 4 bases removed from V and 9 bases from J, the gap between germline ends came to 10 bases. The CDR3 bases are TGTGCCAGCAGTGTCGAAAGGGGTGAGCAGTTCTTC. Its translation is CASSVERGEQFF.

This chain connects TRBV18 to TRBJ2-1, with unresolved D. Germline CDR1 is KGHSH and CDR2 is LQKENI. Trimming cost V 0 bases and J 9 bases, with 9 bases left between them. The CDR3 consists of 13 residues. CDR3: CASSPPSKPEQFF. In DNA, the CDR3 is TGTGCCAGCTCACCACCGTCGAAGCCTGAGCAGTTCTTC.

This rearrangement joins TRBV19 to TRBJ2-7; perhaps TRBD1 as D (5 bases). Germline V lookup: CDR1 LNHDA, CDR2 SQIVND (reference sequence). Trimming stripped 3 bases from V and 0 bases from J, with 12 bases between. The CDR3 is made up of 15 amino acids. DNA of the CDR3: TGTGCCAGTAGTATTATCCTGACAGTCTCCTACGAGCAGTACTTC. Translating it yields CASSIILTVSYEQYF.

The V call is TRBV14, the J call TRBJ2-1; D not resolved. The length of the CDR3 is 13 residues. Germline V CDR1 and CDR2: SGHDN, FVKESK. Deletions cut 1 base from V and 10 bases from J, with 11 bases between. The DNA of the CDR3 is TGTGCCAGCAGCCAAGTTGAACAGACCGAGCAGTTCTTC. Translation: CASSQVEQTEQFF.

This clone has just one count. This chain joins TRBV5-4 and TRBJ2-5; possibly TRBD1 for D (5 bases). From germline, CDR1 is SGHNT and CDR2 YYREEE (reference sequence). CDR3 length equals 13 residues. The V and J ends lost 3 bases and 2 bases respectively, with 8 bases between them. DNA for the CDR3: TGTGCCAGCAGCTGGGCAGGGCAAGAGACCCAGTACTTC. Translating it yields CASSWAGQETQYF.

The DNA for the CDR3 is TGTGCCAGCGGCGCCCAACCTACAGGCCCCGTCCTGACTTTC. This codes for CASGAQPTGPVLTF. The J gene is TRBJ2-6, the V gene TRBV9, with a tentative D call TRBD1 (5 bases). The CDR3 extends over 14 amino acids. Germline CDR1 is SGDLS and CDR2 is YYNGEE. V was cut by 7 bases and J by 12 bases, with 20 bases left in between.

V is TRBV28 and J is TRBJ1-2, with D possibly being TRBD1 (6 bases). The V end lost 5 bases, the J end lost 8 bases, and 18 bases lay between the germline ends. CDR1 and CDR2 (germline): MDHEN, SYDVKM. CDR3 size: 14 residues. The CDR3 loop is CASSQPTGLWGYTF. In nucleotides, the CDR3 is TGTGCCAGCAGTCAACCAACAGGGTTGTGGGGCTACACCTTC.

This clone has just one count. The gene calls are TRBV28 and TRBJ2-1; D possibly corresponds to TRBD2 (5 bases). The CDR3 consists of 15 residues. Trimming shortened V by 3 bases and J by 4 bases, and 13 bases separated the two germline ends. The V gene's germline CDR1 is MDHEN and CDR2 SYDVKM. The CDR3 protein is CASSLTTLDYNEQFF. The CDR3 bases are TGTGCCAGCAGTTTGACTACTCTTGATTACAATGAGCAGTTCTTC. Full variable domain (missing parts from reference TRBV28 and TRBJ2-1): DVKVTQSSRYLVKRTGEKVFLECVQDMDHENMFWYRQDPGLGLRLIYFSYDVKMKEKGDIPEGYSVSREKKERFSLILESASTNQTSMYLCASSLTTLDYNEQFFGPGTRLTVL.